This is a list of T cell receptor beta chains from one sample in a study of OX40 agonist ivuxolimab in advanced cancers. Some clones are missing from TCRdb's copy, which holds only in-frame ones; the method was immunoSEQ multiplex PCR. The sample holds around 53,000 clones, about 88% seen once. The sample in question was CD4+ or CD8+ T cells sorted from blood, obtained in a trial of the OX40 agonist ivuxolimab. These receptors were taken from an adult with an advanced solid tumor such as melanoma, head and neck, liver or kidney cancer. CDR3s include the opening cysteine and the closing phenylalanine or tryptophan. A D gene is named only where the DNA matches it firmly. Not all rows give a size; the values are once, few, many and, for expanded clones, a class.

d_gene: -
v_gene: TRBV7-6
j_gene: TRBJ1-4
abundance: -
CDR3nt: TGTGCCAGCAGCTTAGCTGGGGAGGTTCTGTTTTTT
CDR3aa: CASSLAGEVLFF

d_gene: -
v_gene: TRBV18
j_gene: TRBJ2-2
abundance: -
CDR3nt: TGTGCCAGCTCACCTGGGGCGGGGAGTTCCACCGGGGAGCTGTTTTTT
CDR3aa: CASSPGAGSSTGELFF

d_gene: -
v_gene: TRBV9
j_gene: TRBJ2-3
abundance: -
CDR3nt: TGTGCCAGCAGCCCCCTCGCGGGGAACACAGATACGCAGTATTTT
CDR3aa: CASSPLAGNTDTQYF

d_gene: TRBD2
v_gene: TRBV19
j_gene: TRBJ2-1
abundance: -
CDR3nt: TGTGCCAGTAAGGGACTAGCGAACAATGAGCAGTTCTTC
CDR3aa: CASKGLANNEQFF

d_gene: -
v_gene: TRBV30
j_gene: TRBJ1-5
abundance: -
CDR3nt: TGTGCCCGGAGTGTAGGGGGAGGCAATCAGCCCCAGCATTTT
CDR3aa: CARSVGGGNQPQHF

d_gene: -
v_gene: TRBV7-2
j_gene: TRBJ2-1
abundance: -
CDR3nt: TGTGCCAGCAGCTTAGGGCGGCTAGCTCGGAATGAGCAGTTCTTC
CDR3aa: CASSLGRLARNEQFF

d_gene: -
v_gene: TRBV2
j_gene: TRBJ2-7
abundance: -
CDR3nt: TGTGCCACCGCTAAGGGGACCGCCTACGAGCAGTACTTC
CDR3aa: CATAKGTAYEQYF

d_gene: -
v_gene: TRBV5-1
j_gene: TRBJ2-7
abundance: -
CDR3nt: TGCGCCAGCAGCAAGGACACCATTCCCTACGAGCAGTACTTC
CDR3aa: CASSKDTIPYEQYF

d_gene: -
v_gene: TRBV6-1
j_gene: TRBJ1-5
abundance: few
CDR3nt: TGTGCCAGCAGTGAAGCGCTGGGGCCCCAGCATTTT
CDR3aa: CASSEALGPQHF

d_gene: TRBD2
v_gene: TRBV4-2
j_gene: TRBJ2-7
abundance: -
CDR3nt: TGTGCCAGCAGCCCAGCAGGGACTAGAGGCCACGAGCAGTACTTC
CDR3aa: CASSPAGTRGHEQYF